A selection of T cell receptor beta chains follows, all from one sample in a study of blood T cells in healthy people across ages. Each CDR3 protein is one row after TCRdb ran MiXCR on the 5' RACE reads. The sample lists roughly 700,000 distinct CDR3 sequences, around 32% occurring once. The source material was blood. The receptors derive from a woman older than 75 in good health. Each CDR3 is given with its conserved first and last residue.

V gene: TRBV9
CDR3 protein: CAGSRDPTGNEQFF

V gene: TRBV20-1
CDR3 protein: CSARDRGTVETQYF

V gene: TRBV5-1
CDR3 protein: CASSLVGGPGKNIQYF

V gene: TRBV6-1
CDR3 protein: CASSELELTGYTF

V gene: TRBV27
CDR3 protein: CTSSPRRGGNEKLFF

V gene: TRBV6-5
CDR3 protein: CASRLLAVATDTQYF

V gene: TRBV28
CDR3 protein: CASSLNGQSNSPLHF

V gene: TRBV27
CDR3 protein: CASSSPSPGTGAEQYF

V gene: TRBV6-1
CDR3 protein: CASSEGRGWGGTDTQYF

V gene: TRBV7-9
CDR3 protein: CASKLQDREGADTQYF

V gene: TRBV6-4
CDR3 protein: CASSPQTNGRTNEQFF

V gene: TRBV20-1
CDR3 protein: CSASGLAGGQNTDTQYF

V gene: TRBV4-1
CDR3 protein: CASSQGVVAPYEQYF

V gene: TRBV7-6
CDR3 protein: CASSLAKPKITGQGTGELFF

V gene: TRBV12-3/TRBV12-4
CDR3 protein: CASSLGQNYGYTF

V gene: TRBV7-2
CDR3 protein: CASSPQAGEGETQYF

V gene: TRBV7-2
CDR3 protein: CASSTRAPGTGELFF

V gene: TRBV10-3
CDR3 protein: CAISESPGPNRTEAFF

V gene: TRBV5-1
CDR3 protein: CASSRSGQGLGNTIYF

V gene: TRBV5-1
CDR3 protein: CASSFMRDTPYEQYF

V gene: TRBV2
CDR3 protein: CASSKLAGSGTQYF

V gene: TRBV11-2
CDR3 protein: CASSFAGGGRAPYF

V gene: TRBV5-1
CDR3 protein: CASSQDQDQPQHF

V gene: TRBV15
CDR3 protein: CATVPGRTYEQYF

V gene: TRBV3-1
CDR3 protein: CASSGQADNQPQHF

V gene: TRBV12-5
CDR3 protein: CASGMVVNTEAFF

V gene: TRBV20-1
CDR3 protein: CSARVRTGRNQPQHF

V gene: TRBV20-1
CDR3 protein: CRASGDTDTQYF

V gene: TRBV2
CDR3 protein: CASSFLGRTEETQYF

V gene: TRBV20-1
CDR3 protein: CSARETGGTGELFF

V gene: TRBV19
CDR3 protein: CASSIRSHGGGYTF

V gene: TRBV10-3
CDR3 protein: CAISDLDEQFF

V gene: TRBV12-3/TRBV12-4
CDR3 protein: CASSHPSGGGLETQYF

V gene: TRBV20-1
CDR3 protein: CSASGRGRISSTDTQYF

V gene: TRBV2
CDR3 protein: CASSAGTSYEQYF

V gene: TRBV18
CDR3 protein: CASSPTSVQPQHF

V gene: TRBV6-5
CDR3 protein: CASKPGHNNSPLHF

V gene: TRBV20-1
CDR3 protein: CSARSADRGGQETQYF

V gene: TRBV7-9
CDR3 protein: CASSPDTTNYGYTF

V gene: TRBV4-1
CDR3 protein: CASSQEDGGNWPQHF

V gene: TRBV2
CDR3 protein: CASRSGQGNTEAFF

V gene: TRBV28
CDR3 protein: CASSLFAPGTGELFF

V gene: TRBV7-2
CDR3 protein: CASSLYLGNNQPQHF

V gene: TRBV6-4
CDR3 protein: CASSVRSQSEAFF

V gene: TRBV6-2/TRBV6-3
CDR3 protein: CASSYSLGSGVLGETQYF

V gene: TRBV11-2
CDR3 protein: CASSSSTANTEAFF